This T cell receptor (beta chain) was documented in a study of cytomegalovirus exposure and HLA in healthy donors. The study ran its PCR with 60 Vbeta and 13 Jbeta primers. The repertoire was sequenced with immunoSEQ multiplex PCR; TCRdb's copy has only in-frame clones and lacks some. The sample has 95,000 to 110,000 clones, approximately 80% seen once. V was pared by 0 bases and J by 0 bases, with 15 bases between. The CDR3 runs to 18 residues. Germline V gene data show CDR1 as LGHNT and CDR2 as FRNRAP. The chain joins TRBV12-5 to TRBJ2-1; D unclear. The sequencing input was PBMCs. The TCR was taken from a male donor in good health and CMV-seronegative. The CDR3 nucleotides are TGTGCTAGTGGTTTGGTACCCGGAGCATTTAGCTCCTACAATGAGCAGTTCTTC. Translating gives CASGLVPGAFSSYNEQFF.